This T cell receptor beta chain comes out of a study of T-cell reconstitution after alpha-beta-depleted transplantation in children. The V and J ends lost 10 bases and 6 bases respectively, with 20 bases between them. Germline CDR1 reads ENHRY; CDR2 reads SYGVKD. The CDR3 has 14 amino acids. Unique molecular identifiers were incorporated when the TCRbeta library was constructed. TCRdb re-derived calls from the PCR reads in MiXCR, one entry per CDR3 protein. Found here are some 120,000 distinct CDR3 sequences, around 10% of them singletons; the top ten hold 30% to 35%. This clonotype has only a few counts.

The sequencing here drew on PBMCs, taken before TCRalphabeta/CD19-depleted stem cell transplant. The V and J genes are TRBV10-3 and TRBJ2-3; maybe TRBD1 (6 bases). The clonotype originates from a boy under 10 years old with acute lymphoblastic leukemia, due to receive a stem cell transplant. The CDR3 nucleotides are TGTGCCAGAACAGGGATCAGGTCATTGGATACGCAGTATTTT. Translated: CARTGIRSLDTQYF.